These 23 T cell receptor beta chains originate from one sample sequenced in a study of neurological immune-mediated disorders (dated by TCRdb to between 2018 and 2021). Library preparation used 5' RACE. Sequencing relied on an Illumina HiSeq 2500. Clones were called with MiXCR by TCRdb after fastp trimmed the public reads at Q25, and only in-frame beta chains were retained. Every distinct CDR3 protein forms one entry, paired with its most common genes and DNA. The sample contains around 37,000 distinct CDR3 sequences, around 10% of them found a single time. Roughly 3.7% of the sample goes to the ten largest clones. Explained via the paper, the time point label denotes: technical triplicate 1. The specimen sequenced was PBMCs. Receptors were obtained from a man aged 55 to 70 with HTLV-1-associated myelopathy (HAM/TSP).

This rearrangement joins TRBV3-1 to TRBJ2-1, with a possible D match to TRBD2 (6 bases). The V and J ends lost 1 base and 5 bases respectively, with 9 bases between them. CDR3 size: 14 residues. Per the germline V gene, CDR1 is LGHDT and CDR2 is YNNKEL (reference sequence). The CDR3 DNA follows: TGTGCCAGCAGCCAAGCTGGAGGGAACAATGAGCAGTTCTTC. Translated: CASSQAGGNNEQFF.

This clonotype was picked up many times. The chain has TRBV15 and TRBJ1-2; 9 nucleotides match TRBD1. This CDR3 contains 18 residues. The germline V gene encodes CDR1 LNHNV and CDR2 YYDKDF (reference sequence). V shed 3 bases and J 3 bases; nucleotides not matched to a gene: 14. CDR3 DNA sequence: TGTGCCACCAGCAGCTTGCCCGGGACAGGGCCGGCGTACTATGGCTACACCTTC. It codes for CATSSLPGTGPAYYGYTF.

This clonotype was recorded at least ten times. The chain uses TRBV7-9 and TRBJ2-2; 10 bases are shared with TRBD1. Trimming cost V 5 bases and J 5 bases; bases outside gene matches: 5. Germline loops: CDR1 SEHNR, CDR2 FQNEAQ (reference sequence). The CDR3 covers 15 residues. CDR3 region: CASSRDRGPTGELFF. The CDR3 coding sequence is TGTGCCAGCAGCCGTGACAGGGGGCCGACCGGGGAGCTGTTTTTT.

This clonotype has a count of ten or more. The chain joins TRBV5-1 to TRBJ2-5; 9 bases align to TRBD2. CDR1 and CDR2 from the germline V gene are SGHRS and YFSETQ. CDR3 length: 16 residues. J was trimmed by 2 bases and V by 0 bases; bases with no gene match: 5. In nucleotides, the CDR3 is TGCGCCAGCAGCTTGGGGGCTAGCGGGACTCAAGAGACCCAGTACTTC. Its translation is CASSLGASGTQETQYF.

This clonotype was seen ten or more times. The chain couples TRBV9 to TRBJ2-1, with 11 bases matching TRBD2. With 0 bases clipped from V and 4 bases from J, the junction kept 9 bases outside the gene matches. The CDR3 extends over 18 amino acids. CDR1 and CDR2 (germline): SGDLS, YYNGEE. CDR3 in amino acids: CASSVGSGRATRYNEQFF. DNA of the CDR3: TGTGCCAGCAGCGTAGGTAGCGGGAGGGCTACCCGATACAATGAGCAGTTCTTC.

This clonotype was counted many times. Here the CDR3 DNA reads TGCAGTGTGGAGGATAACTATGGCTACACCTTC. This codes for CSVEDNYGYTF. The chain combines TRBV20-1 with TRBJ1-2; unclear D gene. Germline loops: CDR1 DFQATT, CDR2 SNEGSKA (reference sequence). With 7 bases removed from V and 1 base from J, the gap between germline ends came to 7 bases. This CDR3 contains 11 residues.

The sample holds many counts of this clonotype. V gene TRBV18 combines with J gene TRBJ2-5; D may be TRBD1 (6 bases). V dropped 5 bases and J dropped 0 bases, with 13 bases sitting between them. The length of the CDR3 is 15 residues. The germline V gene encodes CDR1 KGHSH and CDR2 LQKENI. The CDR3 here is CASSSQQGNQETQYF. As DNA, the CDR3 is TGTGCCAGCTCATCTCAGCAGGGGAACCAAGAGACCCAGTACTTC.

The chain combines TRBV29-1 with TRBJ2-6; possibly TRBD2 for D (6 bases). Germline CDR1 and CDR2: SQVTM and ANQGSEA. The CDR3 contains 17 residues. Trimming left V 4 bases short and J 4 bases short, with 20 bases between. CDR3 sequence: CSVGTGGTWWGANVLTF. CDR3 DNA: TGCAGCGTTGGTACGGGCGGGACTTGGTGGGGGGCCAACGTCCTGACTTTC.

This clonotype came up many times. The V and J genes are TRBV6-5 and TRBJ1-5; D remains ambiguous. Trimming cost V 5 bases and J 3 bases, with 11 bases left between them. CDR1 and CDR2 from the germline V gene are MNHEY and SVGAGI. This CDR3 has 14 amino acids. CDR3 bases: TGTGCCAGCAGTCCTCGGGCGAACAATCAGCCCCAGCATTTT. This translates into CASSPRANNQPQHF.

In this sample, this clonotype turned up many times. CDR3 amino acids: CSASRGGGNQPQHF. As DNA, the CDR3 is TGCAGTGCTAGTAGGGGGGGTGGCAATCAGCCCCAGCATTTT. The rearrangement links TRBV20-1 to TRBJ1-5, with D possibly TRBD1 on 6 matching bases. V shed 3 bases and J shed 2 bases, with 11 bases lying between them. This CDR3 has 14 amino acids. Germline V lookup: CDR1 DFQATT, CDR2 SNEGSKA (reference sequence).

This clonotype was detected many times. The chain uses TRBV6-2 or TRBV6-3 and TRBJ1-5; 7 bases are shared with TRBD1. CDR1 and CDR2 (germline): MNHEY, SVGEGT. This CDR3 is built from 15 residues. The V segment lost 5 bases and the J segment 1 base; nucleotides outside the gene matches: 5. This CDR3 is CASSLNRGSNQPQHF. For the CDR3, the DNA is TGTGCCAGCAGTCTAAACAGGGGCAGCAATCAGCCCCAGCATTTT.

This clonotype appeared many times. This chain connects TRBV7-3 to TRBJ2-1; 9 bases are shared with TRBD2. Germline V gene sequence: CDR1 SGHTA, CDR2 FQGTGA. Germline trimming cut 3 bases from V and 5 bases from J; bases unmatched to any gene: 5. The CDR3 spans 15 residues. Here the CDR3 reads CASSFSGGANNEQFF. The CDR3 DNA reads TGTGCCAGCAGCTTTAGCGGGGGCGCCAACAATGAGCAGTTCTTC.

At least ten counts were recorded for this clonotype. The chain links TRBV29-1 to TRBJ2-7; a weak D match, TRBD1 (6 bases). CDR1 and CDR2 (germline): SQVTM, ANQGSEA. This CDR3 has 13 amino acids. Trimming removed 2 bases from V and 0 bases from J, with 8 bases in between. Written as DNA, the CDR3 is TGCAGCGTTGAACGGGACAACTCCTACGAGCAGTACTTC. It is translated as CSVERDNSYEQYF.

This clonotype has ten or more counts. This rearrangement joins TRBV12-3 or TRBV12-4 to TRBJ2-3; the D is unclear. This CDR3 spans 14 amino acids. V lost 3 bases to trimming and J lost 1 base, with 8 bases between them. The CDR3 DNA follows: TGTGCCAGCAGTTTTTTGGCGGGCACAGATACGCAGTATTTT. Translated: CASSFLAGTDTQYF.

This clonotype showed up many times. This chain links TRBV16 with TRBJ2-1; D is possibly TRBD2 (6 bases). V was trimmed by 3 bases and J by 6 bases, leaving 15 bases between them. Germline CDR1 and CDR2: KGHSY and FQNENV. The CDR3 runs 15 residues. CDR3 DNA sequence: TGTGCCAGCAGCCAGGGCGGGGAACCTGTCAATGAGCAGTTCTTC. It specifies CASSQGGEPVNEQFF.

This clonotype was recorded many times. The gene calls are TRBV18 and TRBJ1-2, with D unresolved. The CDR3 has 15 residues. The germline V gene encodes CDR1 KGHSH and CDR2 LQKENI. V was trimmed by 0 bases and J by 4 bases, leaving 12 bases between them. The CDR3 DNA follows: TGTGCCAGCTCACCACCGGCCACACCGGGCTATGGCTACACCTTC. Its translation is CASSPPATPGYGYTF. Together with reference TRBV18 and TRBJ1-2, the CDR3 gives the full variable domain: NAGVMQNPRHLVRRRGQEARLRCSPMKGHSHVYWYRQLPEEGLKFMVYLQKENIIDESGMPKERFSAEFPKEGPSILRIQQVVRGDSAAYFCASSPPATPGYGYTFGSGTRLTVV.

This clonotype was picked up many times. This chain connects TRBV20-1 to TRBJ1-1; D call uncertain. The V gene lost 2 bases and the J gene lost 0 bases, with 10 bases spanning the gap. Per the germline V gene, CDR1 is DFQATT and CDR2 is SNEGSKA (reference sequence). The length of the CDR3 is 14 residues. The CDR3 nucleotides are TGCAGTGCTAGAATTTATATCATGAACACTGAAGCTTTCTTT. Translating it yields CSARIYIMNTEAFF.

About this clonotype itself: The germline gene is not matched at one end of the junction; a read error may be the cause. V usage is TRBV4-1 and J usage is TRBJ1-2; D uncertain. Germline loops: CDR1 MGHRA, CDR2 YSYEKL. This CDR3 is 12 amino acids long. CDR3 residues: CASSPPWSGHTF. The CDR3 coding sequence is TGCGCCAGCAGCCCCCCCTGGAGTGGCCACACCTTC.

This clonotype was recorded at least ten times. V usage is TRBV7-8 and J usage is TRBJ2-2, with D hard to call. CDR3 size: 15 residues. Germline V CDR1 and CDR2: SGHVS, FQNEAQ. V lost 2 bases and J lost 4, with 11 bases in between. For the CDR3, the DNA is TGTGCCAGCAGCTTACTCCAGGCGTTCACCGGGGAGCTGTTTTTT. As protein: CASSLLQAFTGELFF.

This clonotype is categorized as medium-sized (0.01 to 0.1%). CDR3 coding DNA: TGTGCCAGCAGTTACCCGACAGGTGAAGCTTTCTTT. Translated, it gives CASSYPTGEAFF. The rearrangement links TRBV6-5 to TRBJ1-1; weak D call: TRBD1 (6 bases). The CDR3 is 12 amino acids. Germline V gene data show CDR1 as MNHEY and CDR2 as SVGAGI. Trimming took off 2 bases at V and 7 bases at J, with 8 bases between the two ends.

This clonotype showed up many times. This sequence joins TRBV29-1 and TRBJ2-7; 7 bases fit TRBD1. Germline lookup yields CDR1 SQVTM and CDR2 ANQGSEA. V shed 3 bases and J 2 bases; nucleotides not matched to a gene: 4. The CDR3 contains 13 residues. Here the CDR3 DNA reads TGCAGCGTTGAGGTTCAGGGGGCCTACGAGCAGTACTTC. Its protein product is CSVEVQGAYEQYF.

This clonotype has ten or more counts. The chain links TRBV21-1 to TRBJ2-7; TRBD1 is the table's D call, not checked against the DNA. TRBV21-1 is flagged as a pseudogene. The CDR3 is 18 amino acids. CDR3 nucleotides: TGTGCCAGCAGCTTAAGCAACTTAGGGGACCCCCGGCCCCACGAGCAGTACTTC. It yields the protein CASSLSNLGDPRPHEQYF.

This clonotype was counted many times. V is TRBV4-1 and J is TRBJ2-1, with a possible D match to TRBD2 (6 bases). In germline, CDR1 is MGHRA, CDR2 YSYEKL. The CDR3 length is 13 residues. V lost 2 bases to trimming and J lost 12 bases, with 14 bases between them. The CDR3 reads CASSQSVMGGQFF. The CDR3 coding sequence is TGCGCCAGCAGCCAATCGGTGATGGGAGGGCAGTTCTTC.